This T cell receptor (beta chain) was recorded in a study of CD4 T cells in relation to SARS-CoV-2 and coronaviruses. Before the COVID-19 pandemic, during about 2011-2019, CD4+ T cells were taken from unexposed donors. After 10 to 11 days of culture, CD4+ T cells were isolated. Unexposed-donor CD4+ T cells were probed with SARS-CoV-2 S/N and four cold-coronavirus spikes, cells permitting. Comments on this clone: Its antigen is undetermined.

V gave up 1 base and J gave up 7 bases, with 10 bases separating them. The germline V gene has CDR1 SEHNR and CDR2 FQNEAQ (reference sequence). The CDR3 extends over 13 amino acids. Produced via immunoSEQ multiplex PCR; TCRdb's table is partial and in-frame only. The data hold some 30,000 clones, with approximately 78% observed a single time. This TCR was sampled from a human donor in good health. Material: CD4+ T cells from PBMCs, cultured in vitro. The V call is TRBV7-9, the J call TRBJ1-2; no clear D gene. The DNA of the CDR3 is TGTGCCAGCAGCTTAGTCGGGATCGGTGGCTACACCTTC. Protein product: CASSLVGIGGYTF.